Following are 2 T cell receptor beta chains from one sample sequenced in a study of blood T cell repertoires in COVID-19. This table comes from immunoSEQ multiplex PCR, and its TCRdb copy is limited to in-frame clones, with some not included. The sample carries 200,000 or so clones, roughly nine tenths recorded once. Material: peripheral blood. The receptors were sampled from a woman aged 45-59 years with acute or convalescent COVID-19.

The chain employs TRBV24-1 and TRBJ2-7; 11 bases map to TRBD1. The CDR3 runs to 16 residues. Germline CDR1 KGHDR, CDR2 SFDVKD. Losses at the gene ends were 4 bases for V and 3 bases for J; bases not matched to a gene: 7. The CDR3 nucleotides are TGTGCCACCAGTGACACTGGGACAGGGGGGCTCTACGAGCAGTACTTC. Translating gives CATSDTGTGGLYEQYF.

The CDR3 region has the DNA TGTGCCAGCAGTTCGACGGACAGGATCGGCTACGAGCAGTACTTC. Residues: CASSSTDRIGYEQYF. V usage is TRBV6-2 or TRBV6-3 and J usage is TRBJ2-7; 7 positions match TRBD1. The J segment lost 3 bases and the V segment lost 4 bases, leaving 9 bases of the junction unmatched. In germline, CDR1 is MNHEY, CDR2 SVGEGT. This CDR3 region has 15 residues.